The sequence of this T cell receptor beta chain was determined in a study of blood T cell repertoires in COVID-19. Only in-frame clones appear in the TCRdb table, and some are missing; sequencing was by immunoSEQ multiplex PCR. The sample contains more than 450,000 clones, around 90% of which appear only once. Recruits, aged about 18 to 90 years, lived in around 24 US areas. Which cohort a participant joined came from the clinical history participants gave. Two negative PCRs, clearance, or symptom resolution were required of recovered Cohort 3 donors. The length of the CDR3 is 14 residues. The germline V and J ends were trimmed by 0 bases and 4 bases, with 9 bases remaining between them. Germline V gives CDR1 LGHDT, CDR2 YNNKEL (reference sequence).

J is TRBJ1-1 and V is TRBV3-1 (or the pseudogene TRBV3-2); D is uncertain. The receptor comes from a woman aged 18-29 years who had recovered from COVID-19. Sequencing was carried out using PBMCs or T cells enriched from blood (not recorded which). The CDR3: CASSQDMAGTEAFF. CDR3 coding DNA: TGTGCCAGCAGCCAAGATATGGCGGGCACTGAAGCTTTCTTT.